The sequence of this T cell receptor beta chain was determined in a study of CD8+CD57+ T cells in acquired aplastic anemia. The wider study: Sorted CD4+ and CD8+ cells yielded roughly 3.1 ug of DNA on average.

This clonotype appeared a few times. Antigen specificity is unknown. Regarding the study as a whole: Patients and controls were found to share around 30 CD8+ CDR3 sequences.

For sequencing, patients were chosen who had shown expansion of CD8+CD57+ cells by flow cytometry. No therapy had been given to the patients at the time of blood sampling. Researchers used genomic DNA as the template to profile TCR beta VDJ and CDR3. TCRdb fed the reads into MiXCR, producing one record per CDR3 protein. This table holds around 290,000 distinct CDR3 sequences, 45% to 65% found once. The source is a human donor with aplastic anemia. Sequencing was performed on sorted CD4+, CD8+, or CD8+CD57+ T cells (not recorded which) from PBMCs.

The CDR3 loop reads CAVRRQGRAFF. The CDR3, as DNA: TGTGCCGTTCGGAGGCAGGGGAGAGCTTTCTTT. The V and J genes are TRBV12-5 and TRBJ1-1, with a tentative D call TRBD1 (6 bases). CDR1 and CDR2 from the germline V gene are LGHNT and FRNRAP. The CDR3 contains 11 residues.